The 13 T cell receptor beta chains in this list originate from one sample, sequenced in a study of cytomegalovirus exposure and HLA in healthy donors. A multiplex PCR was run with 60 Vbeta primers and 13 Jbeta primers. Libraries were prepared by immunoSEQ multiplex PCR; TCRdb keeps only in-frame clonotypes and omits some of them. The table shows 50,000 to 70,000 clones, with 65% to 85% occurring only once. Material for sequencing was PBMCs. These TCRs come from a female donor in good health and CMV-seronegative.

J is TRBJ2-5 and V is TRBV28; no reliable D call. Between the trimmed V and J ends, which lost 7 bases and 11 bases, there was a span of 17 bases. CDR3 length equals 12 residues. Germline-derived CDR1 and CDR2 are MDHEN and SYDVKM. DNA for the CDR3: TGTGCCAGCACGGTAGCTGGAGAAGAGCAGTACTTC. Its translation is CASTVAGEEQYF.

The rearrangement joins TRBV6-6 to TRBJ2-7; TRBD1 matches 9 bases. The CDR3 covers 14 residues. V was pared by 4 bases and J by 3 bases, with 4 bases of the junction left unmatched. Germline CDR1 is MNHNY and CDR2 is SVGAGI (reference sequence). The CDR3: CASSWTGEHYEQYF. Here the CDR3 DNA reads TGTGCCAGCAGTTGGACAGGGGAACACTACGAGCAGTACTTC.

The chain recombines TRBV9 with TRBJ1-4; D possibly corresponds to TRBD1 (5 bases). The CDR3 extends over 13 amino acids. CDR1 is SGDLS and CDR2 is YYNGEE in the germline V gene. Trimming pared 3 bases from V and 11 bases from J, leaving 14 bases between. The CDR3 loop is CASSESDKGKLFF. The CDR3 bases are TGTGCCAGCAGCGAGTCAGATAAGGGGAAACTGTTTTTT. The full variable domain, with the rest looked up from reference TRBV9 and TRBJ1-4, is DSGVTQTPKHLITATGQRVTLRCSPRSGDLSVYWYQQSLDQGLQFLIQYYNGEERAKGNILERFSAQQFPDLHSELNLSSLELGDSALYFCASSESDKGKLFFGSGTQLSVL.

The chain is built from TRBV7-2 and TRBJ2-5; no reliable D call. The end of the DNA aligns better with TRBJ2-7, so the J call may be wrong. The germline V gene has CDR1 SGHTA and CDR2 FQGNSA. This CDR3 comprises 12 residues. The CDR3 DNA sequence: TGTGCCAGCAGCTTAGGGAGTTACGAGCAGTACTTC. Amino acids: CASSLGSYEQYF.

The chain is built from TRBV15 and TRBJ1-4, with 10 bases matching TRBD1. The germline V gene encodes CDR1 LNHNV and CDR2 YYDKDF (reference sequence). The CDR3 totals 16 residues. J was trimmed by 8 bases and V by 0 bases; bases with no gene match: 6. The CDR3 DNA reads as TGTGCCACCAGCAGAGATGGGGGGACAGGGGTCGAAAAACTGTTTTTT. Translation gives CATSRDGGTGVEKLFF.

This clone occurred a few times. This rearrangement joins TRBV28 to TRBJ1-1; a possible D gene is TRBD1 (6 bases). There are 15 residues in the CDR3. V shed 3 bases and J shed 6 bases, with 17 bases lying between them. Germline V gene lookup returns CDR1 MDHEN and CDR2 SYDVKM. CDR3 coding DNA: TGTGCCAGCAGTTTCATGCGGGGGGCTATCGCTGAAGCTTTCTTT. Amino acids: CASSFMRGAIAEAFF.

The rearrangement links TRBV18 to TRBJ2-2; possibly TRBD2 for D (5 bases). CDR3 length equals 13 residues. V was shortened by 1 base and J by 6 bases, with 6 bases between the two germline ends. In germline, CDR1 is KGHSH, CDR2 LQKENI. The CDR3, as DNA: TGTGCCAGCTCACCACGGAGGCCCGGGGAGCTGTTTTTT. It specifies CASSPRRPGELFF. The full variable domain, its missing parts supplied by reference TRBV18 and TRBJ2-2, is NAGVMQNPRHLVRRRGQEARLRCSPMKGHSHVYWYRQLPEEGLKFMVYLQKENIIDESGMPKERFSAEFPKEGPSILRIQQVVRGDSAAYFCASSPRRPGELFFGEGSRLTVL.

The V gene is TRBV27, the J gene TRBJ2-1; TRBD2 agrees at 11 bases. V was pared by 2 bases and J by 3 bases, with 0 bases of the junction left unmatched. Germline values: CDR1 MNHEY, CDR2 SMNVEV (reference sequence). There are 15 residues in the CDR3. CDR3 sequence (DNA): TGTGCCAGCAGTTTAGGGACTAGCGGCTACAATGAGCAGTTCTTC. Its protein product is CASSLGTSGYNEQFF.

Regarding this clone: The same CDR3 is also encoded by other DNA sequences in this sample. The rearrangement uses TRBV7-9 and TRBJ2-7; D is unresolved. The CDR3 extends over 11 amino acids. CDR1 and CDR2 from the germline V gene are SEHNR and FQNEAQ (reference sequence). Between the trimmed V and J ends, which lost 5 bases and 0 bases, there was a span of 2 bases. In nucleotides, the CDR3 is TGTGCCAGCAGCCGCTCCTACGAGCAGTACTTC. Amino acids: CASSRSYEQYF.

The rearrangement joins TRBV6-6 to TRBJ2-1; the match to TRBD2 covers 9 bases. The junction had 9 bases not matched to a gene; V was cut back by 7 bases and J by 2 bases. Germline V lookup: CDR1 MNHNY, CDR2 SVGAGI (reference sequence). This CDR3 contains 16 residues. The CDR3 is CASTGERGAPYNEQFF. CDR3 in DNA: TGTGCCAGCACTGGCGAGCGGGGGGCCCCCTACAATGAGCAGTTCTTC.

This clone was seen only a few times. The V and J genes are TRBV5-1 and TRBJ2-3; 8 bases map to TRBD2. Per germline, CDR1 SGHRS and CDR2 YFSETQ. The CDR3 loop spans 14 amino acids. After removal of 5 bases from V and 1 base from J, the junction contained 3 bases not matched to a gene. CDR3: CASRQTSGTDTQYF. The CDR3 DNA reads TGCGCCAGCAGACAGACTAGCGGCACAGATACGCAGTATTTT. Combining the CDR3 with reference TRBV5-1 and TRBJ2-3 gives the whole variable domain KAGVTQTPRYLIKTRGQQVTLSCSPISGHRSVSWYQQTPGQGLQFLFEYFSETQRNKGNFPGRFSGRQFSNSRSEMNVSTLELGDSALYLCASRQTSGTDTQYFGPGTRLTVL.

The J gene is TRBJ2-5, the V gene TRBV5-1, with 9 bases aligning to TRBD2. Germline assignment: CDR1 SGHRS and CDR2 YFSETQ. Trimming cost V 1 base and J 7 bases; bases outside gene matches: 14. The CDR3 runs to 17 residues. This CDR3 is CASSLNSAGGGTGTQYF. CDR3 coding DNA: TGCGCCAGCAGCTTGAACTCCGCGGGGGGGGGCACTGGGACCCAGTACTTC.

This chain connects TRBV7-8 to TRBJ2-7; TRBD1 agrees at 8 bases. This CDR3 has 13 amino acids. V shed 4 bases and J 4 bases; nucleotides not matched to a gene: 3. Germline lookup yields CDR1 SGHVS and CDR2 FQNEAQ. CDR3 sequence reads: CASSSDRVYEQYF. The CDR3 region has the DNA TGTGCCAGCAGCTCGGACAGGGTTTACGAGCAGTACTTC.